This T cell receptor beta chain was captured by sequencing in a study of blood T cells in healthy people across ages. For the second PCR, which ran for about 7 to 11 cycles, a sample-barcoded 5' primer and a J-beta primer mix were used. Researchers report that a template-switch adaptor with 12 random nucleotides tagged each cDNA molecule. MiXCR, applied by TCRdb to the 5' RACE reads, yields one record per CDR3 protein. The data show 600,000 to 800,000 distinct CDR3 sequences, with roughly 20% seen just once and 3.6% held by the top ten. Study-wide points: Naive T cell percentage showed a strong correlation with the diversity of TCR beta. Because donor CMV status was unknown, expanded clonotype changes were possibly confounded. Investigators viewed diversity estimates from one million T cells as underestimates, the study reported.

In germline, CDR1 is MNHEY, CDR2 SMNVEV (reference sequence). CDR3 length: 13 amino acids. In regard to this clonotype: Its antigen is not identified.

This rearrangement joins TRBV27 to TRBJ2-1, with D perhaps TRBD1 (5 bases). Near its end, the DNA agrees better with TRBJ2-7, so the J call may be wrong. This clonotype was sampled from an older man in good health. The sequenced material came from blood. CDR3 region: CASSPTDTYEQYF. For the CDR3, the DNA is TGTGCCAGCAGTCCCACGGACACATACGAGCAGTACTTC.